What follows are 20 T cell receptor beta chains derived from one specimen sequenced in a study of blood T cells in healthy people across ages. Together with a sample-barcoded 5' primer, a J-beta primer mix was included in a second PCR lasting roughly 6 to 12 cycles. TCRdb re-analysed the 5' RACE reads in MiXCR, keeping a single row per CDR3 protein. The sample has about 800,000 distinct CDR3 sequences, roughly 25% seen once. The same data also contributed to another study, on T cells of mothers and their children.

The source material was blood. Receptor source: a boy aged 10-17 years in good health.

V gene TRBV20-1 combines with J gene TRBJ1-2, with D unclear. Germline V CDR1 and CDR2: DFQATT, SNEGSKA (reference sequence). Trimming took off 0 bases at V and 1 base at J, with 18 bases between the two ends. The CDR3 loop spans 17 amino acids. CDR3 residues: CSARDRDKAFYNYGYTF. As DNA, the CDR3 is TGCAGTGCTAGAGATAGGGATAAGGCCTTCTATAACTATGGCTACACCTTC.

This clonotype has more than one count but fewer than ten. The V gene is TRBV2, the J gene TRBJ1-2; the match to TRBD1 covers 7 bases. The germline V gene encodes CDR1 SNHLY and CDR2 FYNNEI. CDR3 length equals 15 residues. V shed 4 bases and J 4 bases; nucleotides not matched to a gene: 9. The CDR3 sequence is CASSGDNRGLYGYTF. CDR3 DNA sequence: TGTGCCAGCAGTGGGGACAACAGGGGCCTCTATGGCTACACCTTC.

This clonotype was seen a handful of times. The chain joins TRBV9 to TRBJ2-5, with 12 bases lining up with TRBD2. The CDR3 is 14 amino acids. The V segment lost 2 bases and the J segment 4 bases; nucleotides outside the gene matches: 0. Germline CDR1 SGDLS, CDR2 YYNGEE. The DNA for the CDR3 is TGTGCCAGCAGCGTGACTAGCGGGGGAGAGACCCAGTACTTC. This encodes CASSVTSGGETQYF. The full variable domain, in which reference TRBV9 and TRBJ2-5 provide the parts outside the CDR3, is DSGVTQTPKHLITATGQRVTLRCSPRSGDLSVYWYQQSLDQGLQFLIQYYNGEERAKGNILERFSAQQFPDLHSELNLSSLELGDSALYFCASSVTSGGETQYFGPGTRLLVL.

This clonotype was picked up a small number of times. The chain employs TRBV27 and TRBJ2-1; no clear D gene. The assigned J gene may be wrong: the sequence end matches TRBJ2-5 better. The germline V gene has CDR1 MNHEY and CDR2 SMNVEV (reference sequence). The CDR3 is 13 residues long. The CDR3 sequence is CASSSLETETQYF. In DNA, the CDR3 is TGTGCCAGCAGTTCTCTAGAAACGGAGACCCAGTACTTC.

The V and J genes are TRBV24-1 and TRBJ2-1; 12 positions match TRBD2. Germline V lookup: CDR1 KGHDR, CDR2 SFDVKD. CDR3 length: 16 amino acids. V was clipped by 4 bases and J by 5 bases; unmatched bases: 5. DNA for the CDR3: TGTGCCACCAGTGACCTAGCGGGGGGGCCGGACAATGAGCAGTTCTTC. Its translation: CATSDLAGGPDNEQFF.

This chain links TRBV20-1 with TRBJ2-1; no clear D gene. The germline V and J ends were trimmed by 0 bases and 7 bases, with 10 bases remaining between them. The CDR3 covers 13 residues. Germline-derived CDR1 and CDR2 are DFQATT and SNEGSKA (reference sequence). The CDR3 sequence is CSARDPIGNEQFF. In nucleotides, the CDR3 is TGCAGTGCTAGAGATCCCATCGGGAATGAGCAGTTCTTC.

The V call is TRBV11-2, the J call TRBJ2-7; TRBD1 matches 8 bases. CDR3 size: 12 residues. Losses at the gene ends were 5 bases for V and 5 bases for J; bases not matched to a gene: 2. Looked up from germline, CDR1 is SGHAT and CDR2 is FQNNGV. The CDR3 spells CASSRQGNEQYF. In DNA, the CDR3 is TGTGCCAGCAGCCGACAGGGGAACGAGCAGTACTTC.

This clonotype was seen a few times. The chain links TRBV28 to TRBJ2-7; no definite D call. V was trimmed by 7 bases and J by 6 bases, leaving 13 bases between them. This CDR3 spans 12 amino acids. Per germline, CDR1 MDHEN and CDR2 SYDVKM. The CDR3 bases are TGTGCCAGCAACTTTTTTCGGGCCGAGCAGTACTTC. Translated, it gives CASNFFRAEQYF.

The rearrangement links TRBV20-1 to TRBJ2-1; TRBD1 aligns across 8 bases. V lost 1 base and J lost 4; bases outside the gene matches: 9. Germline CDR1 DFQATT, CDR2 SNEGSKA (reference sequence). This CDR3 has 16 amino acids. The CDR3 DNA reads TGCAGTGCTAGAGGATGGCGGGACAGGACGTACAATGAGCAGTTCTTC. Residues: CSARGWRDRTYNEQFF.

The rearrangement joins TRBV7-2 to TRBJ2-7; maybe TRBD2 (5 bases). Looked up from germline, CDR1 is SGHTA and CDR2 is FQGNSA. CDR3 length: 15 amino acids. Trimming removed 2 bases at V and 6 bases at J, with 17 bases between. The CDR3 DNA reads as TGTGCCAGCAGCTTAAGGTCGAGGGAAAGAGGCGAGCAGTACTTC. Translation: CASSLRSRERGEQYF.

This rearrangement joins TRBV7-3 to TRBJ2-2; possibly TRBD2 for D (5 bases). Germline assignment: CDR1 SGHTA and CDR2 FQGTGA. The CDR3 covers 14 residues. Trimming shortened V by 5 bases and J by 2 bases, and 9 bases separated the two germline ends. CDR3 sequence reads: CASSLEVNTGELFF. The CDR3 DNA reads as TGTGCCAGCAGCCTGGAGGTTAACACCGGGGAGCTGTTTTTT.

The CDR3 DNA reads as TGCGCCAGCAGTGAGTACCCACAAGAGACCCAGTACTTC. Its translation is CASSEYPQETQYF. The chain carries TRBV10-2 and TRBJ2-5, with D unresolved. CDR3 size: 13 residues. Germline V gene lookup returns CDR1 WSHSY and CDR2 SAAADI. V was shortened by 1 base and J by 2 bases, with 5 bases between the two germline ends.

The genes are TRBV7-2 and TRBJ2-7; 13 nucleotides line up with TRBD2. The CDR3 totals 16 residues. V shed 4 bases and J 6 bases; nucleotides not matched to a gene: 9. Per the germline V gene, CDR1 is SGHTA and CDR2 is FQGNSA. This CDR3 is CASSSEGLAGTGEQYF. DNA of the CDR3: TGTGCCAGCAGCTCAGAGGGACTAGCGGGAACGGGCGAGCAGTACTTC.

CDR3 sequence: CASSLARGQGAEDGQETQYF. For the CDR3, the DNA is TGTGCCAGCAGCTTAGCTCGCGGACAGGGGGCGGAGGACGGCCAAGAGACCCAGTACTTC. V is TRBV7-9 and J is TRBJ2-5; 11 nucleotides line up with TRBD1. Germline V gene sequence: CDR1 SEHNR, CDR2 FQNEAQ (reference sequence). With 0 bases clipped from V and 1 base from J, the junction kept 13 bases outside the gene matches. CDR3 length equals 20 residues.

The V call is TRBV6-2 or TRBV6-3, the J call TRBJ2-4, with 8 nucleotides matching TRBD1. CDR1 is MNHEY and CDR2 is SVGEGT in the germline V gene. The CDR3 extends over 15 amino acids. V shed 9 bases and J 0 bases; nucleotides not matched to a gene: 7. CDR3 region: CASTGTGLAKNIQYF. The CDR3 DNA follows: TGTGCCAGTACTGGGACAGGACTAGCCAAAAACATTCAGTACTTC.

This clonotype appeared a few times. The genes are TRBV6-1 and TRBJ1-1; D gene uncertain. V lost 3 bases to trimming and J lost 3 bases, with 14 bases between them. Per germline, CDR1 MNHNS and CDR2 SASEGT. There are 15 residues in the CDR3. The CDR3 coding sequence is TGTGCCAGCAGTGATTCCCCCCAGAGGGACACTGAAGCTTTCTTT. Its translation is CASSDSPQRDTEAFF.

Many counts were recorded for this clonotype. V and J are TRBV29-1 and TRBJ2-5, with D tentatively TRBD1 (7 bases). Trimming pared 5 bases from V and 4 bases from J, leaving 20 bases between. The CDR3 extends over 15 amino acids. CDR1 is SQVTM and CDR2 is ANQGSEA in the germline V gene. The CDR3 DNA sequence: TGCAGCGTTTTGGGACTTCAGGGGGGCGGAGAGACCCAGTACTTC. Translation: CSVLGLQGGGETQYF.

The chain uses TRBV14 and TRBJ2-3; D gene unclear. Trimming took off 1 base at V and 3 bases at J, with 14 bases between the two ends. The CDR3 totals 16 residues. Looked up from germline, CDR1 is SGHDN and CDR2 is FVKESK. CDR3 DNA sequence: TGTGCCAGCAGCCAAGTTTCCAGGATATATACAGATACGCAGTATTTT. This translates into CASSQVSRIYTDTQYF.

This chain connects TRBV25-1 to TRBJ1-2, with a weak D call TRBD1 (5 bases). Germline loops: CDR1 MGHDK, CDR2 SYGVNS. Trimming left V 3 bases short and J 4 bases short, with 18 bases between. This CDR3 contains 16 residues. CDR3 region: CASSDSNAEGTYGYTF. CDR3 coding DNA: TGTGCCAGCAGTGATTCGAACGCCGAGGGGACCTATGGCTACACCTTC.

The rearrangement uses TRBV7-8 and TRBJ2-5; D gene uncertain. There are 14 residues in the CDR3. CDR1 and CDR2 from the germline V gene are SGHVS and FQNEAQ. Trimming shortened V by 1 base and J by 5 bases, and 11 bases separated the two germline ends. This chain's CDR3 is CASSLELGVETQYF. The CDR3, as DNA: TGTGCCAGCAGCTTAGAATTGGGCGTCGAGACCCAGTACTTC. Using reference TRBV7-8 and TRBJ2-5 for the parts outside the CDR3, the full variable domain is GAGVSQSPRYKVAKRGQDVALRCDPISGHVSLFWYQQALGQGPEFLTYFQNEAQLDKSGLPSDRFFAERPEGSVSTLKIQRTQQEDSAVYLCASSLELGVETQYFGPGTRLLVL.